Shown below are 23 T cell receptor beta chains from a single sample sequenced in a study of circulating CD8 cells and anti-PD-1 response in melanoma. Each library started from approximately 15 ng of total RNA using the QIAseq Immune Repertoire TCR panel. Using its own MiXCR run on the reads, TCRdb lists one record per CDR3 protein. The table has about a thousand distinct CDR3 sequences, approximately 9.1% seen once. Live CD3+CD8+TCRalphabeta+ cells were sorted into four subsets by PD-1 and/or TIGIT. Sequencing was performed on CD8+ T cells from PBMCs, taken at baseline or after one month of anti-PD-1 therapy (not recorded which). These receptors were taken from a human donor with melanoma.

The sample holds a few counts of this clonotype. V and J are TRBV4-3 and TRBJ2-1; 9 bases map to TRBD2. The CDR3 extends over 15 amino acids. Germline-derived CDR1 and CDR2 are LGHNA and YSLEER. J was trimmed by 5 bases and V by 3 bases; bases with no gene match: 5. CDR3 in DNA: TGCGCCAGCAGCCACCATAGCGGGGGCAACAATGAGCAGTTCTTC. Translated: CASSHHSGGNNEQFF.

This clonotype is categorized as medium-sized. CDR3 coding DNA: TGTGCCAGCTCACAGGTTACCAGCGGGGACCATGAGCAGTTCTTC. Translated, it gives CASSQVTSGDHEQFF. The rearrangement links TRBV18 to TRBJ2-1, with 7 bases identical to TRBD2. Germline-derived CDR1 and CDR2 are KGHSH and LQKENI. The CDR3 sequence is 15 residues long. The V gene end was trimmed by 4 bases and the J gene end by 8 bases; junction bases not matched to a gene: 11.

By frequency in the sample, this clonotype is large. This chain links TRBV19 with TRBJ1-5; D unclear. This CDR3 spans 12 amino acids. Trimming stripped 10 bases from V and 4 bases from J, with 11 bases between. Germline CDR1 reads LNHDA; CDR2 reads SQIVND (reference sequence). CDR3 sequence reads: CATSFGNQPQHF. The CDR3 nucleotides are TGTGCCACCTCTTTCGGAAATCAGCCCCAGCATTTT.

By sample fraction, this clonotype is medium-sized. V gene TRBV7-2 combines with J gene TRBJ2-3, with D unclear. V dropped 4 bases and J dropped 0 bases, with 11 bases sitting between them. Germline CDR1 and CDR2: SGHTA and FQGNSA. This CDR3 has 15 amino acids. The CDR3 DNA reads TGTGCCAGCAGCTCGAACTTTCTAAGCACAGATACGCAGTATTTT. It encodes CASSSNFLSTDTQYF.

This clonotype is labeled as medium-sized (0.01 to 0.1%). CDR3 nucleotides: TGCAGTGCTAGAGACCCTGGCGGGAGGACCCAGTACTTC. Translation gives CSARDPGGRTQYF. V is TRBV20-1 and J is TRBJ2-5, with 7 bases fitting TRBD2. Per the germline V gene, CDR1 is DFQATT and CDR2 is SNEGSKA (reference sequence). V was pared by 0 bases and J by 7 bases, with 5 bases of the junction left unmatched. CDR3 size: 13 residues.

This chain connects TRBV20-1 to TRBJ2-7; 7 bases fit TRBD1. CDR3 length equals 17 residues. V was pared by 0 bases and J by 1 base, with 12 bases of the junction left unmatched. CDR1 and CDR2 from the germline V gene are DFQATT and SNEGSKA (reference sequence). The CDR3 DNA reads TGCAGTGCTAGAGATTACGCCCGGGACAGCCCATCCTACGAGCAGTACTTC. It codes for CSARDYARDSPSYEQYF.

This clonotype is labeled as large. The chain has TRBV7-3 and TRBJ1-1, with TRBD1 matching 9 bases. Germline V gives CDR1 SGHTA, CDR2 FQGTGA. This CDR3 is built from 15 residues. Trimming at V came to 5 bases and at J to 4 bases, leaving 8 bases not matched to a gene. This CDR3 reads CASSIGTGLSTEAFF. CDR3 bases: TGTGCCAGCAGCATCGGGACAGGGTTGAGCACTGAAGCTTTCTTT.

This clonotype is medium-sized in the sample. The chain uses TRBV20-1 and TRBJ1-2; 7 nucleotides align to TRBD1. Germline V gene lookup returns CDR1 DFQATT and CDR2 SNEGSKA (reference sequence). The CDR3 totals 13 residues. The V segment lost 0 bases and the J segment 7 bases; nucleotides outside the gene matches: 5. The CDR3 sequence: CSAREGRGPGYTF. The CDR3 bases are TGCAGTGCTAGAGAAGGAAGGGGGCCTGGCTACACCTTC.

This clonotype is medium-sized by share. The chain recombines TRBV24-1 with TRBJ2-1, with D perhaps given as TRBD1 or TRBD2 (5 bases each). CDR3 length equals 11 residues. The germline CDR1 and CDR2 sequences are KGHDR and SFDVKD. V was clipped by 9 bases and J by 9 bases, with 11 bases between them. CDR3: CATEGRGEQFF. CDR3 DNA sequence: TGTGCCACCGAGGGACGAGGTGAGCAGTTCTTC.

This clonotype is medium-sized in the sample. The chain carries TRBV5-5 and TRBJ2-2; TRBD2 might be the D (6 bases). Germline CDR1 SGHKS, CDR2 YYEKEE (reference sequence). Trimming pared 2 bases from V and 2 bases from J, leaving 7 bases between. The CDR3 loop spans 14 amino acids. The chain's CDR3 is CASSFGLNTGELFF. The CDR3 nucleotides read TGTGCCAGCAGCTTCGGACTAAACACCGGGGAGCTGTTTTTT.

The chain employs TRBV28 and TRBJ2-3; TRBD2 aligns across 11 bases. Per the germline V gene, CDR1 is MDHEN and CDR2 is SYDVKM. This CDR3 region has 17 residues. The V and J ends lost 3 bases and 1 base, in that order; junction bases with no gene match: 6. The CDR3 DNA is TGTGCCAGCAGTTTCCCGGGGACTAGCGGCCGCACAGATACGCAGTATTTT. Protein sequence: CASSFPGTSGRTDTQYF. The whole variable domain, filled in from reference TRBV28 and TRBJ2-3, reads DVKVTQSSRYLVKRTGEKVFLECVQDMDHENMFWYRQDPGLGLRLIYFSYDVKMKEKGDIPEGYSVSREKKERFSLILESASTNQTSMYLCASSFPGTSGRTDTQYFGPGTRLTVL.

By share, this clonotype ranks as medium-sized (0.01 to 0.1%). The rearrangement uses TRBV11-3 and TRBJ2-3; 9 nucleotides match TRBD1. The CDR3 spans 15 residues. CDR1 is SGHNT, CDR2 YENEEA, per germline. J lost 0 bases, V lost 5 bases, and 3 bases had no gene match. As DNA, the CDR3 is TGTGCCAGCAGCCCTGGGACAGGGAGCACAGATACGCAGTATTTT. Translating gives CASSPGTGSTDTQYF.

This clonotype rates as medium-sized. V usage is TRBV30 and J usage is TRBJ2-3; D is undetermined. Germline V CDR1 and CDR2: GTSNPN, SVGIG (reference sequence). The CDR3 runs 10 residues. V was pared by 7 bases and J by 2 bases, with 4 bases between. The CDR3 is CAYYTDTQYF. The CDR3 region has the DNA TGTGCCTACTACACAGATACGCAGTATTTT.

By share, this clonotype counts as medium-sized. The V gene is TRBV20-1, the J gene TRBJ2-7, with D tentatively TRBD2 (5 bases). The CDR3 length is 13 residues. Looked up from germline, CDR1 is DFQATT and CDR2 is SNEGSKA (reference sequence). The germline V and J ends were trimmed by 3 bases and 3 bases, with 12 bases remaining between them. DNA of the CDR3: TGCAGTGCTAGTGGGGAGTCCCACTACGAGCAGTACTTC. This translates into CSASGESHYEQYF.

Within the sample, this clonotype is large. The chain joins TRBV7-3 to TRBJ2-3, with 10 bases lining up with TRBD2. The trim removed 6 bases at V and 1 base at J, leaving 7 bases unmatched. There are 16 residues in the CDR3. Germline CDR1 SGHTA, CDR2 FQGTGA. Here the CDR3 reads CASSQLGTSGTDTQYF. The CDR3 DNA reads as TGTGCCAGCAGTCAACTCGGGACTAGCGGCACAGATACGCAGTATTTT.

This clonotype is medium-sized. The CDR3 region has the DNA TGTGCCAGTAGTATTAACAGGGCAGACGAGCAGTACTTC. Translating gives CASSINRADEQYF. This sequence joins TRBV19 and TRBJ2-7; TRBD1 might be the D (6 bases). This CDR3 is 13 amino acids long. The ends were cut back, 3 bases at V and 5 bases at J, with 11 bases in the middle. Germline-derived CDR1 and CDR2 are LNHDA and SQIVND (reference sequence). The full variable domain, rest sourced from reference TRBV19 and TRBJ2-7, is DGGITQSPKYLFRKEGQNVTLSCEQNLNHDAMYWYRQDPGQGLRLIYYSQIVNDFQKGDIAEGYSVSREKKESFPLTVTSAQKNPTAFYLCASSINRADEQYFGPGTRLTVT.

This clonotype counts as medium-sized. The genes are TRBV6-5 and TRBJ1-2; perhaps TRBD1 as D (6 bases). The CDR3 has 14 amino acids. The V and J ends lost 4 bases and 8 bases respectively, with 17 bases between them. Germline V gives CDR1 MNHEY, CDR2 SVGAGI. The CDR3 DNA sequence: TGTGCCAGCAGTTTCATGGGGGGGGCTGAAGGCTACACCTTC. Encoded protein: CASSFMGGAEGYTF.

By proportion, this clonotype is medium-sized. The V and J genes are TRBV25-1 and TRBJ2-3, with D unclear. V was clipped by 8 bases and J by 1 base, with 7 bases between them. Germline V CDR1 and CDR2: MGHDK, SYGVNS. This CDR3 has 12 amino acids. CDR3 sequence reads: CASGWGTDTQYF. As DNA, the CDR3 is TGTGCCAGCGGATGGGGCACAGATACGCAGTATTTT. The full variable domain, with the rest looked up from reference TRBV25-1 and TRBJ2-3, is EADIYQTPRYLVIGTGKKITLECSQTMGHDKMYWYQQDPGMELHLIHYSYGVNSTEKGDLSSESTVSRIRTEHFPLTLESARPSHTSQYLCASGWGTDTQYFGPGTRLTVL.

In its sample, this clonotype ranks as large. The chain is built from TRBV25-1 and TRBJ2-3; D tentatively reads TRBD1 or TRBD2 (6 bases each). The germline V and J ends were trimmed by 3 bases and 3 bases, with 22 bases remaining between them. CDR1 is MGHDK, CDR2 SYGVNS, per germline. This CDR3 spans 18 amino acids. This chain's CDR3 is CASSEGAGTPGGTDTQYF. CDR3 sequence (DNA): TGTGCCAGCAGTGAGGGGGCCGGGACCCCCGGAGGGACAGATACGCAGTATTTT.

The V call is TRBV27, the J call TRBJ2-3; no reliable D call. V lost 1 base and J 1 base, leaving 6 bases between the germline ends. CDR3 length: 14 amino acids. Germline V gives CDR1 MNHEY, CDR2 SMNVEV (reference sequence). The DNA for the CDR3 is TGTGCCAGCAGTTTATTCGGAGGCACAGATACGCAGTATTTT. Translating it yields CASSLFGGTDTQYF.

Regarding this clonotype: Just one base apart from a much larger clone, this may be a read error. This chain connects TRBV27 to TRBJ1-1, with D hard to call. Germline V gene lookup returns CDR1 MNHEY and CDR2 SMNVEV (reference sequence). This CDR3 region has 14 residues. The DNA for the CDR3 is TGTGGCAGCAGTTTATCTAAAGGGTGGAGTGAAGCTTTCTTT. Translating gives CGSSLSKGWSEAFF.

This clonotype is deemed medium-sized (0.01 to 0.1%). This chain joins TRBV6-5 and TRBJ1-1; maybe TRBD1 (5 bases). The CDR3 has 14 residues. V shed 5 bases and J shed 1 base, with 11 bases lying between them. In germline, CDR1 is MNHEY, CDR2 SVGAGI. Written as DNA, the CDR3 is TGTGCCAGCAGTGAACAGCAGGGGAACACTGAAGCTTTCTTT. As protein: CASSEQQGNTEAFF.

By proportion, this clonotype is medium-sized. The CDR3 is CASTQSGDGNQPQHF. Written as DNA, the CDR3 is TGTGCCAGTACCCAAAGTGGAGACGGAAATCAGCCCCAGCATTTT. The V call is TRBV19, the J call TRBJ1-5; D call uncertain. Germline CDR1 reads LNHDA; CDR2 reads SQIVND (reference sequence). The CDR3 has 15 amino acids. V was cut by 7 bases and J by 4 bases, with 17 bases left in between.